Listed here is a single T cell receptor beta chain. As yet, its antigen is unknown. This table comes from immunoSEQ multiplex PCR, and its TCRdb copy is limited to in-frame clones, with some not included. In the table there are millions of clones, more than 80% of which are singletons. Germline CDR1 SGHAT, CDR2 FQNNGV. The CDR3 extends over 16 amino acids. The V segment lost 3 bases and the J segment 6 bases; nucleotides outside the gene matches: 12. The data stem from a study of shared clonotypes between healthy human individuals. Study findings and constraints: Tissues were not sampled, only blood, and their repertoires likely differ. Unshared clonotypes carried lower generation probabilities than those common to all four donors. Estimated clonotype richness was generally higher in naive than memory subsets.

The chain joins TRBV11-2 to TRBJ2-3; 7 bases match TRBD1. The sequenced material came from naive CD4+ T cells sorted from blood. This sample's subset: CD45RA+ positively selected. This TCR came from a man aged 18 to 29 in good health. The CDR3 loop is CASSFGTVTRKDTQYF. DNA for the CDR3: TGTGCCAGCAGCTTCGGGACAGTTACAAGAAAGGATACGCAGTATTTT.